This T cell receptor beta chain was found in a study of technical replicates of blood from a few donors. CDR1 is SGHNT, CDR2 YYREEE, per germline (reference sequence). V dropped 5 bases and J dropped 9; count of bases not matched to a gene: 7. The CDR3 sequence is 14 residues long. Produced via immunoSEQ multiplex PCR; TCRdb's table is partial and in-frame only. The data contain 60,000 or so clones, 80% to 90% of them seen just once; the ten biggest clones take up around 5.2%. Specimen: PBMCs. This chain uses TRBV5-4 with TRBJ2-1; 11 positions match TRBD2. The clonotype comes from a human donor in good health. Some clones in this sample may be carry-over from other donors' samples. The CDR3 coding sequence is TGTGCCAGCAGTCCTACTAGCGGGAGAAGTGAGCAGTTCTTC. Amino acids: CASSPTSGRSEQFF.